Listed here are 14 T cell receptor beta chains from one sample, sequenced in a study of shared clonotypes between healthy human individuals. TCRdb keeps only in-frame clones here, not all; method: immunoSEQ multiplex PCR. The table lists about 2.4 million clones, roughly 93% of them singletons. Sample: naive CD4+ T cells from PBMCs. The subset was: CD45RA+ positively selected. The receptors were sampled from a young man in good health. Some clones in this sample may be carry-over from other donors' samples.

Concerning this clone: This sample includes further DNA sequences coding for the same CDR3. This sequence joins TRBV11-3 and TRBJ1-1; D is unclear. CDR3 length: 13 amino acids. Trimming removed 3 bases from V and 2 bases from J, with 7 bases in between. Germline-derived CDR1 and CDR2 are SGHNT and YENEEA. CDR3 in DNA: TGTGCCAGCAGCTTCGGGCTTAACACTGAAGCTTTCTTT. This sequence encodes CASSFGLNTEAFF.

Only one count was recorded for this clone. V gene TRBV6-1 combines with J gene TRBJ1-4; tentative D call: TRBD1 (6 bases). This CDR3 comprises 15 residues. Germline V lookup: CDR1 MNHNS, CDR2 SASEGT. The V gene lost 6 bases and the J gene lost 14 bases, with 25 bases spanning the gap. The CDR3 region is CASRVDRSGGVFLFF. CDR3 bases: TGTGCCAGCAGGGTAGACAGGTCGGGGGGTGTATTCCTGTTTTTT.

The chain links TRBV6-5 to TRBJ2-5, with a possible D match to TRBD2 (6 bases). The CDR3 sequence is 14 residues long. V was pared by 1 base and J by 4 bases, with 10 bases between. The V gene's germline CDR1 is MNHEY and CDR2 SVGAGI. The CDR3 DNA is TGTGCCAGCAGTTACTTCGGGACTCGAGAGACCCAGTACTTC. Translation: CASSYFGTRETQYF.

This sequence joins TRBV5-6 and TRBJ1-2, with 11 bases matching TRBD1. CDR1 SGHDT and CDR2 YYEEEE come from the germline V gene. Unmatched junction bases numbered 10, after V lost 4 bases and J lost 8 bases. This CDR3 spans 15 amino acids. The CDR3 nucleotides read TGTGCCAGCAGCCGGGCCCGGACAGGGGGCGGAGGCTACACCTTC. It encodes CASSRARTGGGGYTF.

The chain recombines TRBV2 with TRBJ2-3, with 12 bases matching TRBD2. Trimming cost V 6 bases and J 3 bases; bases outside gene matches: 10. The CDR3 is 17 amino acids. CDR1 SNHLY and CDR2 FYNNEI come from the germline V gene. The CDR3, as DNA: TGTGCCAGCAGGTTTGGGCTAGCGGGAGGGAGGACAGATACGCAGTATTTT. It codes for CASRFGLAGGRTDTQYF.

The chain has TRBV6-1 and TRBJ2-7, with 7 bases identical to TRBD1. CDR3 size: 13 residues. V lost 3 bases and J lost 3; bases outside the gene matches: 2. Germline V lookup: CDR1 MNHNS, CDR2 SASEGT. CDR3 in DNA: TGTGCCAGCAGTGAGGGGGACAGCTACGAGCAGTACTTC. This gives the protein CASSEGDSYEQYF.

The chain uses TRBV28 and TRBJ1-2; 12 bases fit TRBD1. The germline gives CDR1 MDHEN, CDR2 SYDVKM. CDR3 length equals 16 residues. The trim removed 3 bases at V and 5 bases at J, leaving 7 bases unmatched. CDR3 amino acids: CASSLVGTGGSYGYTF. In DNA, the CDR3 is TGTGCCAGCAGTTTGGTCGGGACAGGGGGCTCATATGGCTACACCTTC.

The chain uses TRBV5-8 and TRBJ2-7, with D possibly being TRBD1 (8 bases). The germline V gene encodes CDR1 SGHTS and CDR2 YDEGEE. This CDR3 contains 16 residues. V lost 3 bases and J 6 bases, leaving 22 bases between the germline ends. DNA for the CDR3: TGTGCCAGCAGCTGGGGCGTAGACAGGGGAGGGGTCGAGCAGTACTTC. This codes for CASSWGVDRGGVEQYF.

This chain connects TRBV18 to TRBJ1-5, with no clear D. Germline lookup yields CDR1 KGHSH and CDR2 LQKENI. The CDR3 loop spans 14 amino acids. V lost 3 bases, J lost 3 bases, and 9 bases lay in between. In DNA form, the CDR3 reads TGTGCCAGCTCACCGGAACTGACCAATCAGCCCCAGCATTTT. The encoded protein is CASSPELTNQPQHF.

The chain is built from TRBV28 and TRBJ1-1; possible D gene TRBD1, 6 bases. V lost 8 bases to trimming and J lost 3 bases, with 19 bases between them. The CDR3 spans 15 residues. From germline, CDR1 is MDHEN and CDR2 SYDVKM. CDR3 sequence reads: CASPPVPGADTEAFF. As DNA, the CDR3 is TGTGCCAGCCCCCCCGTACCGGGGGCCGACACTGAAGCTTTCTTT.

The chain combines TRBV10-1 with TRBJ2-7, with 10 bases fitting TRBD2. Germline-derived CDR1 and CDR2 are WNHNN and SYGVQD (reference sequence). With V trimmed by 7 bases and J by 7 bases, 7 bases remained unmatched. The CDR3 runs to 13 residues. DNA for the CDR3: TGCGCCAGCACGAAAGGGACTAGCGAGGAGCAGTACTTC. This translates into CASTKGTSEEQYF.

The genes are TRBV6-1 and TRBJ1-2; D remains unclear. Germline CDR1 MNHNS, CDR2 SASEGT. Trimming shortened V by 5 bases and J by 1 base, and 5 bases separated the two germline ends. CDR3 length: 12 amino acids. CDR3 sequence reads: CASSRDNYGYTF. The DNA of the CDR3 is TGTGCCAGCAGTAGGGATAACTATGGCTACACCTTC.

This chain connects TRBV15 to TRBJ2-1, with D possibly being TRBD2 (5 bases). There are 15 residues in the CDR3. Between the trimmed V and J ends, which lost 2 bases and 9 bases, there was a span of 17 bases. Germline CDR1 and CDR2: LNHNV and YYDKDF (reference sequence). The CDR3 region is CATSRKGDPLGEQFF. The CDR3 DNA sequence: TGTGCCACCAGCAGAAAGGGAGACCCCCTTGGTGAGCAGTTCTTC.

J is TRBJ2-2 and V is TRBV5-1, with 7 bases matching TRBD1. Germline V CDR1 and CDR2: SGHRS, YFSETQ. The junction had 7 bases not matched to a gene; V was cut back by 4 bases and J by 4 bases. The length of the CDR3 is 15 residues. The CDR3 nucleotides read TGCGCCAGCAGCGTCGGACAGGTCGGCACCGGGGAGCTGTTTTTT. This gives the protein CASSVGQVGTGELFF.